This note documents a single T cell receptor beta chain sequence. Its antigen is as yet unknown. The entirety of the isolated RNA underwent reverse transcription, so expressed TCRB transcripts were sequenced. Profiling relied on immunoSEQ multiplex PCR, and the TCRdb table lists in-frame clones only, not all of them. The data hold about 240,000 clones, with around a quarter observed a single time. This entry is derived from a study of beta chain features in type 1 diabetes. The wider study: There was similarity between patients and healthy donors in age, gender and cell yields. Study conclusions and caveats: It was not settled here whether HLA type affects TCRB rearrangement.

V was clipped by 6 bases and J by 3 bases; unmatched bases: 4. Germline-derived CDR1 and CDR2 are SQVTM and ANQGSEA. The CDR3 loop spans 13 amino acids. The genes are TRBV29-1 and TRBJ1-4; TRBD1 matches 7 bases. The sequence was obtained from a man under 40 in good health. Sequencing was carried out using central memory CD4+ T cells from blood. CDR3: CSVRDSPNEKLFF. CDR3 coding DNA: TGCAGCGTGCGGGACAGTCCTAATGAAAAACTGTTTTTT. The full variable domain, in which reference TRBV29-1 and TRBJ1-4 provide the parts outside the CDR3, is SAVISQKPSRDICQRGTSLTIQCQVDSQVTMMFWYRQQPGQSLTLIATANQGSEATYESGFVIDKFPISRPNLTFSTLTVSNMSPEDSSIYLCSVRDSPNEKLFFGSGTQLSVL.